Each of the 25 T cell receptor beta chains below was sequenced from the same sample in a study of T-cell reconstitution after alpha-beta-depleted transplantation in children. Unique molecular identifiers were built into the TCRbeta library. Using its own MiXCR run on the PCR reads, TCRdb lists one record per CDR3 protein. The repertoire has about 480,000 distinct CDR3 sequences, roughly an eighth of them found once; the top ten carry more than 5.5%. The sample in question was PBMCs from the stem cell graft donor, obtained from the stem cell graft. Receptors originate from a human donor who donated a stem cell graft to a child with combined immunodeficiency.

The genes are TRBV27 and TRBJ1-1; D unclear. The germline gives CDR1 MNHEY, CDR2 SMNVEV (reference sequence). This CDR3 has 13 residues. Trimming took 2 bases from V and 4 from J, leaving 8 bases between them. The CDR3 nucleotides are TGTGCCAGCAGTTTAAGGGAGAGCACTGAAGCTTTCTTT. Its protein product is CASSLRESTEAFF.

This clonotype was counted between two and nine times. This chain links TRBV7-2 with TRBJ1-4; 10 nucleotides line up with TRBD1. Trimming at V came to 5 bases and at J to 8 bases, leaving 14 bases not matched to a gene. The CDR3 has 17 amino acids. Per the germline V gene, CDR1 is SGHTA and CDR2 is FQGNSA. The CDR3 region is CASSHPSTGTGEEKLFF. CDR3 in DNA: TGTGCCAGCAGCCACCCCTCAACCGGGACAGGGGAGGAAAAACTGTTTTTT. The full variable domain, with the rest looked up from reference TRBV7-2 and TRBJ1-4, is GAGVSQSPSNKVTEKGKDVELRCDPISGHTALYWYRQSLGQGLEFLIYFQGNSAPDKSGLPSDRFSAERTGGSVSTLTIQRTQQEDSAVYLCASSHPSTGTGEEKLFFGSGTQLSVL.

The chain joins TRBV24-1 to TRBJ2-5, with TRBD2 matching over 12 bases. The CDR3 covers 16 residues. CDR1 and CDR2 from the germline V gene are KGHDR and SFDVKD. V trimming: 3 bases; J trimming: 1 base; junction bases outside the gene matches: 2. The CDR3, as DNA: TGTGCCACCAGTGATCCGGGACTAGCGGGCCAAGAGACCCAGTACTTC. Residues: CATSDPGLAGQETQYF.

This clonotype appeared many times. V gene TRBV7-6 combines with J gene TRBJ2-3; D call uncertain. The CDR3 loop spans 13 amino acids. V lost 5 bases to trimming and J lost 6 bases, with 12 bases between them. Looked up from germline, CDR1 is SGHVS and CDR2 is FNYEAQ. The CDR3 nucleotides read TGTGCCAGCAGCCCCCCTATAGGGGATACGCAGTATTTT. Encoded protein: CASSPPIGDTQYF.

This clonotype was observed a few times. The rearrangement uses TRBV12-3 or TRBV12-4 and TRBJ2-7; TRBD1 matches at 7 bases. The CDR3 has 16 amino acids. V lost 3 bases, J lost 3 bases, and 11 bases stayed unmatched. For the CDR3, the DNA is TGTGCCAGCAGTTTCACACGTGGGACAGCGGTCTACGAGCAGTACTTC. Its translation is CASSFTRGTAVYEQYF.

A few counts support this clonotype. The chain joins TRBV12-3 or TRBV12-4 to TRBJ2-2, with D tentatively TRBD1 (6 bases). This CDR3 is 15 amino acids long. V dropped 3 bases and J dropped 0 bases, with 8 bases sitting between them. The DNA for the CDR3 is TGTGCCAGCAGTTTCCGACAGGCGAACACCGGGGAGCTGTTTTTT. It is translated as CASSFRQANTGELFF.

Note on this clonotype: This CDR3 is missing its conserved last phenylalanine or tryptophan, likely due to a read error. The rearrangement links TRBV4-3 to TRBJ2-7; 8 bases fit TRBD1. Trimming removed 3 bases from V and 3 bases from J; junction bases left unmatched: 7. Germline assignment: CDR1 LGHNA and CDR2 YSLEER. This CDR3 spans 15 amino acids. This CDR3 is CASSQAWGQVYEQYC. The CDR3 nucleotides read TGCGCCAGCAGCCAGGCCTGGGGACAGGTCTACGAGCAGTACTGC.

V is TRBV12-3 or TRBV12-4 and J is TRBJ2-1; 7 nucleotides match TRBD2. The CDR3 length is 14 residues. V gave up 7 bases and J gave up 9 bases; unmatched junction bases: 12. The CDR3 reads CASTTGPKRGEQFF. The CDR3 nucleotides read TGTGCCAGCACTACGGGACCAAAGCGGGGTGAGCAGTTCTTC.

The CDR3 here is CASSLDRGVYNEQFF. As DNA, the CDR3 is TGTGCCAGCAGCTTAGACAGGGGCGTCTACAATGAGCAGTTCTTC. The chain joins TRBV13 to TRBJ2-1, with 7 nucleotides matching TRBD1. V was pared by 1 base and J by 3 bases, with 3 bases of the junction left unmatched. Germline values: CDR1 PRHDT, CDR2 FYEKMQ (reference sequence). CDR3 length: 15 residues.

The chain carries TRBV7-2 and TRBJ1-5; D is uncertain. The CDR3 length is 14 residues. Germline assignment: CDR1 SGHTA and CDR2 FQGNSA. V lost 5 bases, J lost 0 bases, and 8 bases lay in between. The CDR3 nucleotides are TGTGCCAGCAGCATCGACCTTAGCAATCAGCCCCAGCATTTT. This translates into CASSIDLSNQPQHF.

This chain joins TRBV5-1 and TRBJ1-5; 9 bases are shared with TRBD1. The V gene's germline CDR1 is SGHRS and CDR2 YFSETQ. Trimming took 1 base from V and 4 from J; bases not matched to a gene: 6. The CDR3 runs 16 residues. The CDR3 is CASSLFPGTGNQPQHF. CDR3 coding DNA: TGCGCCAGCAGCTTGTTCCCCGGGACAGGGAATCAGCCCCAGCATTTT.

The rearrangement uses TRBV5-1 and TRBJ2-2; 9 bases are shared with TRBD1. From germline, CDR1 is SGHRS and CDR2 YFSETQ. V lost 6 bases to trimming and J lost 7 bases; unmatched junction nucleotides: 16. The CDR3 has 17 residues. The CDR3 spells CASTPGAGTGSIGELFF. Written as DNA, the CDR3 is TGCGCCAGCACCCCCGGGGCCGGGACAGGGTCGATCGGGGAGCTGTTTTTT.

This chain connects TRBV6-2 or TRBV6-3 to TRBJ1-5; a possible D gene is TRBD1 (5 bases). Trimming took 2 bases from V and 7 from J, leaving 12 bases between them. Per the germline V gene, CDR1 is MNHEY and CDR2 is SVGEGT. The CDR3 spans 14 residues. The chain's CDR3 is CASSYGGTGQPQHF. DNA of the CDR3: TGTGCCAGCAGTTACGGGGGAACGGGACAGCCCCAGCATTTT.

This clonotype was observed a few times. The rearrangement links TRBV12-3 or TRBV12-4 to TRBJ1-1, with unresolved D. The CDR3 is 13 amino acids. With 7 bases removed from V and 1 base from J, the gap between germline ends came to 10 bases. CDR3 DNA: TGTGCCAGCACCGCCGGCCAGAACACTGAAGCTTTCTTT. Amino acids: CASTAGQNTEAFF.

This clonotype was seen ten or more times. This chain connects TRBV12-3 or TRBV12-4 to TRBJ2-7; 8 bases map to TRBD2. This CDR3 has 13 amino acids. V lost 3 bases and J lost 8; bases outside the gene matches: 6. CDR3 sequence reads: CASSLGGGMQQYF. CDR3 DNA: TGTGCCAGCAGTTTGGGCGGGGGGATGCAGCAGTACTTC.

DNA of the CDR3: TGCGCCAGCAGTAGAAAGGGGGTAAGCAATCAGCCCCAGCATTTT. Protein sequence: CASSRKGVSNQPQHF. The V gene is TRBV5-1, the J gene TRBJ1-5, with D possibly being TRBD1 (6 bases). The V gene lost 5 bases and the J gene lost 1 base, with 13 bases spanning the gap. The germline gives CDR1 SGHRS, CDR2 YFSETQ. This CDR3 is 15 amino acids long.

CDR3 protein: CASSQDSGAIGYTF. DNA of the CDR3: TGTGCCAGCAGCCAAGATTCAGGGGCGATTGGCTACACCTTC. The chain employs TRBV3-1 and TRBJ1-2, with D tentatively TRBD1 (6 bases). The CDR3 loop spans 14 amino acids. Germline values: CDR1 LGHDT, CDR2 YNNKEL (reference sequence). V dropped 0 bases and J dropped 7 bases, with 12 bases sitting between them.

The V and J genes are TRBV30 and TRBJ1-2; no reliable D call. The germline V gene has CDR1 GTSNPN and CDR2 SVGIG (reference sequence). Trimming cost V 8 bases and J 0 bases, with 16 bases left between them. This CDR3 contains 14 residues. CDR3 region: CAGGGRLANYGYTF. The CDR3, as DNA: TGTGCCGGAGGCGGAAGGCTCGCTAACTATGGCTACACCTTC.

This clonotype was observed many times. This chain joins TRBV7-3 and TRBJ1-1; 7 nucleotides match TRBD1. The length of the CDR3 is 16 residues. V was clipped by 2 bases and J by 4 bases; unmatched bases: 10. Germline V gene sequence: CDR1 SGHTA, CDR2 FQGTGA. CDR3 in amino acids: CASSLGQGVESTEAFF. The CDR3, as DNA: TGTGCCAGCAGCTTAGGTCAGGGGGTCGAGAGCACTGAAGCTTTCTTT.

This chain uses TRBV3-1 with TRBJ1-5; the D is unclear. CDR3 length equals 14 residues. Trimming removed 1 base at V and 1 base at J, with 5 bases between. The V gene's germline CDR1 is LGHDT and CDR2 YNNKEL (reference sequence). The CDR3 region has the DNA TGTGCCAGCAGCCAAGCTTACAGCAATCAGCCCCAGCATTTT. It encodes CASSQAYSNQPQHF.

In nucleotides, the CDR3 is TGTGCCAGCAGTTATGACGGGATCTACGAGCAGTACTTC. This encodes CASSYDGIYEQYF. V gene TRBV6-6 combines with J gene TRBJ2-7; D possibly corresponds to TRBD2 (5 bases). CDR1 and CDR2 from the germline V gene are MNHNY and SVGAGI (reference sequence). Trimming stripped 3 bases from V and 3 bases from J, with 9 bases between. The CDR3 is made up of 13 amino acids.

The V and J genes are TRBV10-3 and TRBJ1-2; 7 bases line up with TRBD1. V trimming: 5 bases; J trimming: 3 bases; junction bases outside the gene matches: 9. CDR3 length: 15 residues. CDR1 is ENHRY and CDR2 is SYGVKD in the germline V gene. CDR3 bases: TGTGCCATCAGTCCAGGAGGGGGCGCATACTATGGCTACACCTTC. Residues: CAISPGGGAYYGYTF.

The table lists this clonotype with many counts. The rearrangement uses TRBV20-1 and TRBJ2-3; maybe TRBD2 (6 bases). Germline V lookup: CDR1 DFQATT, CDR2 SNEGSKA (reference sequence). This CDR3 is 17 amino acids long. The V and J ends lost 4 bases and 2 bases respectively, with 22 bases between them. The CDR3 sequence is CSATRPGLKLFTDTQYF. DNA for the CDR3: TGCAGTGCTACTCGCCCGGGACTCAAGCTTTTCACAGATACGCAGTATTTT.

This chain joins TRBV15 and TRBJ2-7; maybe TRBD2 (5 bases). Germline assignment: CDR1 LNHNV and CDR2 YYDKDF (reference sequence). This CDR3 contains 14 residues. With 0 bases removed from V and 4 bases from J, the gap between germline ends came to 10 bases. CDR3 loop: CATSREQRDYEQYF. Here the CDR3 DNA reads TGTGCCACCAGCAGAGAACAACGGGATTACGAGCAGTACTTC.

The CDR3 region has the DNA TGTGCCAGCAGTTTAAGAAGTGGGCCCAACAATGAGCAGTTCTTC. This gives the protein CASSLRSGPNNEQFF. The rearrangement joins TRBV28 to TRBJ2-1; D not certain. V lost 2 bases, J lost 5 bases, and 13 bases lay in between. The germline V gene has CDR1 MDHEN and CDR2 SYDVKM. This CDR3 has 15 residues.